The rows below give T cell receptor beta chains drawn from one sample of a study of shared T cell receptors in the human thymus. Profiled with immunoSEQ multiplex PCR; TCRdb holds only in-frame clones, not every one. This table holds tens of thousands of clones, around 96% found once. Specimen: thymocytes. These receptor sequences come from a human donor. Both conserved end residues are part of each CDR3. A D gene is named only where the DNA matches it firmly. Rows may omit the clone size; those that give it use once, few, many or a size class.

clone size: .
V gene: TRBV2
D gene: TRBD2
J gene: TRBJ2-1
CDR3 DNA: TGTGCCCTGGGACTAGCGAAAGGCAATGAGCAGTTCTTC
CDR3 protein: CALGLAKGNEQFF

clone size: .
V gene: TRBV7-9
D gene: .
J gene: TRBJ2-7
CDR3 DNA: TGTGCCAGCAGCTCTAACGAGGACGAGCAGTACTTC
CDR3 protein: CASSSNEDEQYF

clone size: .
V gene: TRBV4-2
D gene: .
J gene: TRBJ1-2
CDR3 DNA: TGTGTCAGCAGCCTACCACGAGGGGAGGGGTACTATGGCTACACCTTC
CDR3 protein: CVSSLPRGEGYYGYTF

clone size: .
V gene: TRBV28
D gene: .
J gene: TRBJ2-7
CDR3 DNA: TGTGCCAGCAGTTTCCAGTGGGGCTACGAGCAGTACTTC
CDR3 protein: CASSFQWGYEQYF

clone size: .
V gene: TRBV18
D gene: .
J gene: TRBJ1-3
CDR3 DNA: TGTGCCAGCTCACCAAACAGGGTTGGAAACACCATATATTTT
CDR3 protein: CASSPNRVGNTIYF

clone size: .
V gene: TRBV7-6
D gene: .
J gene: TRBJ2-3
CDR3 DNA: TGTGCCAGCAGCTTACGGAAGGGTGCAGATACGCAGTATTTT
CDR3 protein: CASSLRKGADTQYF

clone size: .
V gene: TRBV14
D gene: .
J gene: TRBJ2-3
CDR3 DNA: TGTGCCAGCAGCCAGGTGATTACAGGCCGTACAGATACGCAGTATTTT
CDR3 protein: CASSQVITGRTDTQYF

clone size: .
V gene: TRBV9
D gene: .
J gene: TRBJ2-3
CDR3 DNA: TGTGCCAGCAGCGGTTTGGCGGGGAAAAGCACAGATACGCAGTATTTT
CDR3 protein: CASSGLAGKSTDTQYF

clone size: .
V gene: TRBV27
D gene: .
J gene: TRBJ1-5
CDR3 DNA: TGTGCCAGCAGTTTAGTCGGTCGTAATGGCAATCAGCCCCAGCATTTT
CDR3 protein: CASSLVGRNGNQPQHF

clone size: .
V gene: TRBV13
D gene: .
J gene: TRBJ2-3
CDR3 DNA: TGTGCCAGCAGCCTAATAACTGTCGGCACAGATACGCAGTATTTT
CDR3 protein: CASSLITVGTDTQYF

clone size: .
V gene: TRBV4-3
D gene: TRBD1
J gene: TRBJ1-6
CDR3 DNA: TGCGCCAGCAGCCAAGAAATCCTGGCTGGAAAGGGGGCCACACCTTCACCCCTCCACTTT
CDR3 protein: CASSQEILAGKGATPSPLHF

clone size: .
V gene: TRBV7-3
D gene: TRBD1
J gene: TRBJ1-5
CDR3 DNA: TGTGCCAGCAGCACAGGGGGCAATCAGCCCCAGCATTTT
CDR3 protein: CASSTGGNQPQHF

clone size: .
V gene: TRBV18
D gene: .
J gene: TRBJ2-7
CDR3 DNA: TGTGCCAGCTCACCACGCGGGGACTACAGGGGCGAGCAGTACTTC
CDR3 protein: CASSPRGDYRGEQYF

clone size: once
V gene: TRBV7-2
D gene: TRBD2
J gene: TRBJ2-3
CDR3 DNA: TGTGCCAGCAGCTTAGTACTAGCGGGGGAGGGGGGAGATACGCAGTATTTT
CDR3 protein: CASSLVLAGEGGDTQYF

clone size: .
V gene: TRBV5-5
D gene: .
J gene: TRBJ2-3
CDR3 DNA: TGTGCCAGCAGCCCGCCCCTTACTAGTTGCACAGATACGCAGTATTTT
CDR3 protein: CASSPPLTSCTDTQYF

clone size: .
V gene: TRBV28
D gene: .
J gene: TRBJ1-5
CDR3 DNA: TGTGCCAGCAGTTTATGCCGAACCGGGGTTGCCCCCCCCAATCAGCCCCAGCATTTT
CDR3 protein: CASSLCRTGVAPPNQPQHF

clone size: .
V gene: TRBV5-1
D gene: .
J gene: TRBJ1-2
CDR3 DNA: TGCGCCAGCGGGCAATGGGACAACTATGGCTACACCTTC
CDR3 protein: CASGQWDNYGYTF

clone size: .
V gene: TRBV5-1
D gene: .
J gene: TRBJ2-7
CDR3 DNA: TGCGCCAGCAGCTTGGCCTCGACAGGTATCAGCTCCTACGAGCAGTACTTC
CDR3 protein: CASSLASTGISSYEQYF

clone size: once
V gene: TRBV4-2
D gene: .
J gene: TRBJ2-2
CDR3 DNA: TGTGCCAGCAGCCCGACCCGGAACACCGGGGAGCTGTTTTTT
CDR3 protein: CASSPTRNTGELFF

clone size: .
V gene: TRBV15
D gene: .
J gene: TRBJ1-3
CDR3 DNA: TGTGCCACCTCCCTCTTAAGCTCTGGAAACACCATATATTTT
CDR3 protein: CATSLLSSGNTIYF